This T cell receptor (beta chain) was captured by sequencing in a study of T-cell reconstitution after alpha-beta-depleted transplantation in children. The length of the CDR3 is 15 residues. The germline V and J ends were trimmed by 1 base and 7 bases, with 16 bases remaining between them. For TCRbeta, the library was prepared with unique molecular identifiers. One entry per CDR3 protein results from TCRdb running MiXCR on the PCR reads. The table shows around 200,000 distinct CDR3 sequences, with about 9.2% occurring only once. This clonotype was counted at least ten times. The chain carries TRBV12-3 or TRBV12-4 and TRBJ1-1, with TRBD1 as a possible D gene (6 bases). The material was PBMCs from the stem cell graft donor, obtained from the stem cell graft. The receptor was isolated from a human donor who donated a stem cell graft to a child with acute lymphoblastic leukemia. The CDR3 reads CASSLGGPGQYEAFF. CDR3 coding DNA: TGTGCCAGCAGTTTAGGGGGGCCCGGTCAGTATGAAGCTTTCTTT.